One sample yielded the 24 T cell receptor beta chains listed below, sequenced in a study of OX40 agonist ivuxolimab in advanced cancers. Generated by immunoSEQ multiplex PCR, the TCRdb table keeps only in-frame clones and is missing some. The repertoire holds tens of thousands of clones, with more than 80% as singletons. Sequencing used CD4+ or CD8+ T cells sorted from blood, obtained in a trial of the OX40 agonist ivuxolimab. These receptors originate from an adult with an advanced solid tumor such as melanoma, head and neck, liver or kidney cancer.

The chain uses TRBV6-4 and TRBJ2-3; 7 bases are a match to TRBD2. Germline CDR1 MRHNA, CDR2 SNTAGT. Trimming cost V 0 bases and J 5 bases; bases outside gene matches: 20. The CDR3 is 20 amino acids. DNA for the CDR3: TGTGCCAGCAGTGACTCGACAATCAGTTGGGCGGGGACGGGGGGAGATACGCAGTATTTT. As protein: CASSDSTISWAGTGGDTQYF.

With regard to this clone: Compared with germline, one end of the junction differs, possibly owing to a read error. The V gene is TRBV7-2, the J gene TRBJ2-5, with 9 bases identical to TRBD2. This CDR3 has 12 residues. CDR1 and CDR2 (germline): SGHTA, FQGNSA. CDR3 residues: CASSLEAGGPHF. As DNA, the CDR3 is TGTGCCAGCAGCTTAGAAGCGGGAGGCCCCCACTTC.

The genes are TRBV6-6 and TRBJ1-2, with 7 bases matching TRBD1. V lost 1 base, J lost 0 bases, and 2 bases stayed unmatched. Germline values: CDR1 MNHNY, CDR2 SVGAGI (reference sequence). The CDR3 is 15 amino acids. The CDR3 sequence is CASSYLQGSNYGYTF. The DNA of the CDR3 is TGTGCCAGCAGTTACTTACAGGGGTCTAACTATGGCTACACCTTC.

The chain links TRBV6-6 to TRBJ2-3, with a possible D match to TRBD2 (5 bases). V lost 4 bases to trimming and J lost 0 bases, with 11 bases between them. The CDR3 runs 15 residues. From germline, CDR1 is MNHNY and CDR2 SVGAGI (reference sequence). CDR3 loop: CASSLDWTSTDTQYF. CDR3 coding DNA: TGTGCCAGCAGTTTGGACTGGACTAGCACAGATACGCAGTATTTT.

This chain links TRBV11-3 with TRBJ2-3; 8 nucleotides align to TRBD2. The CDR3 runs to 16 residues. CDR1 is SGHNT, CDR2 YENEEA, per germline. Unmatched junction bases numbered 8, after V lost 5 bases and J lost 1 base. The CDR3 sequence is CASSARSGSGTDTQYF. The CDR3 bases are TGTGCCAGCAGCGCAAGAAGCGGGAGCGGCACAGATACGCAGTATTTT.

This sequence joins TRBV7-3 and TRBJ2-1; 12 bases line up with TRBD2. J gave up 6 bases and V 3 bases, and 3 bases lay outside the gene matches. The CDR3 runs to 15 residues. Germline loops: CDR1 SGHTA, CDR2 FQGTGA. The DNA for the CDR3 is TGTGCCAGCAGCTTGGGACTAGCGGGTCCCAATGAGCAGTTCTTC. This translates into CASSLGLAGPNEQFF.

CDR3 region: CASSETGRDTGELFF. CDR3 sequence (DNA): TGCGCCAGCAGCGAGACAGGGCGGGACACCGGGGAGCTGTTTTTT. The chain uses TRBV5-1 and TRBJ2-2; 7 bases are shared with TRBD1. J lost 3 bases, V lost 4 bases, and 6 bases had no gene match. The CDR3 is made up of 15 amino acids. Germline lookup yields CDR1 SGHRS and CDR2 YFSETQ.

The chain employs TRBV9 and TRBJ2-5; possible D gene TRBD1, 5 bases. The CDR3 extends over 15 amino acids. Germline CDR1 SGDLS, CDR2 YYNGEE. V lost 2 bases and J lost 1, with 12 bases in between. In DNA, the CDR3 is TGTGCCAGCAGCGTTTCGACAGCGCTCCAAGAGACCCAGTACTTC. It yields the protein CASSVSTALQETQYF.

The V gene is TRBV5-1, the J gene TRBJ2-3, with TRBD2 identical over 12 bases. Trimming removed 1 base from V and 0 bases from J; junction bases left unmatched: 6. There are 18 residues in the CDR3. Germline V CDR1 and CDR2: SGHRS, YFSETQ. The CDR3 reads CASSLRTSGISSTDTQYF. CDR3 DNA: TGCGCCAGCAGCTTGAGGACTAGCGGGATCTCTAGCACAGATACGCAGTATTTT.

A single count supports this clone. V and J are TRBV5-4 and TRBJ2-1, with a tentative D call TRBD1 (9 bases). Germline loops: CDR1 SGHNT, CDR2 YYREEE (reference sequence). Trimming removed 4 bases at V and 8 bases at J, with 22 bases between. The CDR3 spans 16 residues. The DNA of the CDR3 is TGTGCCAGCAGCCCGGGAGGGACAGGGTATACCCATGAGCAGTTCTTC. Translation: CASSPGGTGYTHEQFF.

A remark on this clone: Within the sample, other DNA sequences also encode this same CDR3. The gene calls are TRBV28 and TRBJ1-5; 7 nucleotides line up with TRBD1. The CDR3 extends over 14 amino acids. The germline V gene has CDR1 MDHEN and CDR2 SYDVKM. CDR3 nucleotides: TGTGCAATTAATCAAGGGGGACAGCGTCAGCCCCAGCATTTT. Encoded protein: CAINQGGQRQPQHF.

V is TRBV4-3 and J is TRBJ2-3, with 8 bases fitting TRBD1. The CDR3 has 15 amino acids. Germline trimming cut 0 bases from V and 10 bases from J; bases unmatched to any gene: 9. The V gene's germline CDR1 is LGHNA and CDR2 YSLEER. CDR3 sequence (DNA): TGCGCCAGCAGCCAAGAGGGGGACAGGCGGCGGGCGCAGTATTTT. Translation: CASSQEGDRRRAQYF.

The chain links TRBV7-9 to TRBJ2-3, with D possibly being TRBD2 (5 bases). V gave up 2 bases and J gave up 6 bases, with 9 bases separating them. Germline V lookup: CDR1 SEHNR, CDR2 FQNEAQ (reference sequence). The CDR3 contains 13 residues. The CDR3 loop is CASSLTSWDTQYF. The CDR3 bases are TGTGCCAGCAGCTTAACTAGTTGGGATACGCAGTATTTT.

J is TRBJ2-2 and V is TRBV15; D might be TRBD1 or TRBD2, each matching 5 bases. V lost 1 base, J lost 1 base, and 16 bases lay in between. This CDR3 contains 18 residues. Germline V gene data show CDR1 as LNHNV and CDR2 as YYDKDF (reference sequence). CDR3: CATSRVRGDPLNTGELFF. CDR3 sequence (DNA): TGTGCCACCAGCAGAGTTAGGGGAGACCCTTTGAACACCGGGGAGCTGTTTTTT.

V and J are TRBV5-1 and TRBJ2-7; D gene ambiguous. The CDR3 totals 13 residues. CDR1 is SGHRS and CDR2 is YFSETQ in the germline V gene. V was shortened by 2 bases and J by 2 bases, with 8 bases between the two germline ends. DNA for the CDR3: TGCGCCAGCAGCTTTAGCCAGGCCTACGAGCAGTACTTC. Its translation: CASSFSQAYEQYF.

This chain joins TRBV5-1 and TRBJ2-2; D not resolved. The CDR3 is 13 amino acids. Trimming stripped 0 bases from V and 4 bases from J, with 4 bases between. The germline gives CDR1 SGHRS, CDR2 YFSETQ. The CDR3 loop is CASSLGPTGELFF. CDR3 in DNA: TGCGCCAGCAGCTTGGGTCCCACCGGGGAGCTGTTTTTT.

The gene calls are TRBV10-3 and TRBJ2-1; 7 bases align to TRBD2. Germline V CDR1 and CDR2: ENHRY, SYGVKD. Unmatched junction bases numbered 6, after V lost 7 bases and J lost 0 bases. The length of the CDR3 is 15 residues. DNA of the CDR3: TGTGCCATCAAGCCGAGCGGGATCTCCTACAATGAGCAGTTCTTC. As protein: CAIKPSGISYNEQFF.

This rearrangement joins TRBV2 to TRBJ1-5; D ambiguous. With 5 bases removed from V and 7 bases from J, the gap between germline ends came to 9 bases. Looked up from germline, CDR1 is SNHLY and CDR2 is FYNNEI. The CDR3 contains 12 residues. The DNA of the CDR3 is TGTGCCAGCAGTATCCTTGGGCAGCCCCAGCATTTT. Amino acid sequence: CASSILGQPQHF.

The chain combines TRBV18 with TRBJ1-2; TRBD1 matches 7 bases. CDR3 length equals 13 residues. The V gene end was trimmed by 4 bases and the J gene end by 4 bases; junction bases not matched to a gene: 3. Germline-derived CDR1 and CDR2 are KGHSH and LQKENI. In nucleotides, the CDR3 is TGTGCCAGCTCACGGGACAGCGCCTATGGCTACACCTTC. Protein product: CASSRDSAYGYTF.

The J gene is TRBJ1-5, the V gene TRBV7-2, with D unclear. CDR3 length equals 13 residues. The germline V gene encodes CDR1 SGHTA and CDR2 FQGNSA. Trimming pared 0 bases from V and 14 bases from J, leaving 14 bases between. The CDR3 region has the DNA TGTGCCAGCAGCTTAGCTGCCCGGTCTGATAAGCATTTT. The encoded protein is CASSLAARSDKHF.

This clone has a single count. The junction shows a germline mismatch at one end, possibly a read error. The chain employs TRBV6-6 and TRBJ2-6; no clear D gene. The V gene's germline CDR1 is MNHNY and CDR2 SVGAGI (reference sequence). The CDR3 is 15 amino acids. The CDR3, as DNA: TGTGCCAGCAGTAACTCGGACTCTGGGGCCAACGTCCTGACTTTC. It codes for CASSNSDSGANVLTF.

This clone occurred once. The chain joins TRBV6-1 to TRBJ2-2; D ambiguous. Trimming left V 3 bases short and J 6 bases short, with 11 bases between. The CDR3 runs 14 residues. Germline V gene data show CDR1 as MNHNS and CDR2 as SASEGT. The CDR3 DNA reads as TGTGCCAGCAGTGAGATATTGGGTCCCGGGGAGCTGTTTTTT. This translates into CASSEILGPGELFF.

The chain combines TRBV30 with TRBJ1-6; 9 positions agree with TRBD1. CDR1 is GTSNPN, CDR2 SVGIG, per germline (reference sequence). This CDR3 has 14 residues. J gave up 10 bases and V 1 base, and 5 bases lay outside the gene matches. For the CDR3, the DNA is TGTGCCTGGAGTGCCGGGACAGGGACCTCACCCCTCCACTTT. It codes for CAWSAGTGTSPLHF.

The chain joins TRBV7-9 to TRBJ2-1; 9 bases fit TRBD2. The CDR3 contains 14 residues. Germline assignment: CDR1 SEHNR and CDR2 FQNEAQ (reference sequence). With 6 bases clipped from V and 0 bases from J, the junction kept 0 bases outside the gene matches. CDR3 protein: CASRTSGSYNEQFF. Here the CDR3 DNA reads TGTGCCAGCAGGACTAGCGGCTCCTACAATGAGCAGTTCTTC. The full variable domain, in which reference TRBV7-9 and TRBJ2-1 provide the parts outside the CDR3, is DTGVSQNPRHKITKRGQNVTFRCDPISEHNRLYWYRQTLGQGPEFLTYFQNEAQLEKSRLLSDRFSAERPKGSFSTLEIQRTEQGDSAMYLCASRTSGSYNEQFFGPGTRLTVL.